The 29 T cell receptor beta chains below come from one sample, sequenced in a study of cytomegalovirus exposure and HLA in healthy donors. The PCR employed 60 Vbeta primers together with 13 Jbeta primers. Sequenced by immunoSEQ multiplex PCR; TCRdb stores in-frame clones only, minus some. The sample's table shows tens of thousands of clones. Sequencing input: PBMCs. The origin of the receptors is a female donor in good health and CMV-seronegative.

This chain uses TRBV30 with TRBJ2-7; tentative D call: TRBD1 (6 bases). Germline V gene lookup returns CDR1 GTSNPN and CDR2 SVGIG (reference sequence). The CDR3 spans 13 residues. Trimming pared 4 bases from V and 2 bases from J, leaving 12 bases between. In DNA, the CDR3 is TGTGCCTGGAAGGGGGACCGGGCCTACGAGCAGTACTTC. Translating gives CAWKGDRAYEQYF.

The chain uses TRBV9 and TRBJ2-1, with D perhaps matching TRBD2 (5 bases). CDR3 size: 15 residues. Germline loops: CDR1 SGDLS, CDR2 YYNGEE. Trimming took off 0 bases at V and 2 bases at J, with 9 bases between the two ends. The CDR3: CASSVAGVTYNEQFF. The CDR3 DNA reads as TGTGCCAGCAGCGTAGCCGGGGTTACCTACAATGAGCAGTTCTTC.

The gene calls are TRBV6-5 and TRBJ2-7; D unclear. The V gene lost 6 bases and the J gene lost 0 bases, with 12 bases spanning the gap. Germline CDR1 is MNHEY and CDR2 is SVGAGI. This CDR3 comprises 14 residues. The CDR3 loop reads CASSRTVYSYEQYF. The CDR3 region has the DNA TGTGCCAGCAGCCGTACAGTGTACTCCTACGAGCAGTACTTC.

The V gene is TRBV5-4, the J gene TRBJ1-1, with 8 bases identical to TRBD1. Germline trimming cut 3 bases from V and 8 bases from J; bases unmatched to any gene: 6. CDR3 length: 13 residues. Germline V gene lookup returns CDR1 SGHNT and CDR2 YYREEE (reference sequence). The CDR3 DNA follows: TGTGCCAGCAGCTGGGAACAGGGGGAAGAAGCTTTCTTT. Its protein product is CASSWEQGEEAFF.

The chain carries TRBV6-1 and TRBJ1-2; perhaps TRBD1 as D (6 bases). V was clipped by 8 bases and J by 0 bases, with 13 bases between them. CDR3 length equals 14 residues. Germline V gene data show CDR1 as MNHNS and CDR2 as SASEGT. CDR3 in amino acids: CASVLTGANYGYTF. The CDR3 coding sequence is TGTGCCAGCGTTTTGACAGGAGCTAACTATGGCTACACCTTC.

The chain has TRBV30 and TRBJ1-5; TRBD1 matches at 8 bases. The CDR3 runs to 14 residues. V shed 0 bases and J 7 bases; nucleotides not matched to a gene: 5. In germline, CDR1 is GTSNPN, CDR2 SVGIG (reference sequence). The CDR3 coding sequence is TGTGCCTGGAGTGTCAGGGGGCGACGGCAGCCCCAGCATTTT. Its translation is CAWSVRGRRQPQHF.

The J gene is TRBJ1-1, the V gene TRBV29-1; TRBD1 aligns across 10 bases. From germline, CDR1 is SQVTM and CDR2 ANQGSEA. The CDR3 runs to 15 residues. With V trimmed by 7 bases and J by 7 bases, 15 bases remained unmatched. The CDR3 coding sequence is TGCAGCGGAACTGGGGACAGGGGAAGTTTGAGTGAAGCTTTCTTT. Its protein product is CSGTGDRGSLSEAFF.

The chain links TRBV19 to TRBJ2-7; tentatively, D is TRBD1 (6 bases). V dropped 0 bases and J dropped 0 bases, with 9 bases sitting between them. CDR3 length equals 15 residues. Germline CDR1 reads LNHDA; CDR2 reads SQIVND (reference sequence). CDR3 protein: CASSIEKDSSYEQYF. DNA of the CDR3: TGTGCCAGTAGTATAGAGAAGGACAGCTCCTACGAGCAGTACTTC.

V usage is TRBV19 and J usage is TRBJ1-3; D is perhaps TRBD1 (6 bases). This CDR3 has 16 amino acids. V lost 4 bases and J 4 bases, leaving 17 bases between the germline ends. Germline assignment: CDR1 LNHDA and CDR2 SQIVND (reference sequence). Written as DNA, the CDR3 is TGTGCCAGTAGTAATCCTCGGGGGGCAGGGGGAAACACCATATATTTT. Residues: CASSNPRGAGGNTIYF.

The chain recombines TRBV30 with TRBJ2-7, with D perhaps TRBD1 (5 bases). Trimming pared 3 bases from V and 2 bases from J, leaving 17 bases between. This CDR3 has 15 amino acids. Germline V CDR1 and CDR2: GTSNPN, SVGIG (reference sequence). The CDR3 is CAWSMGRTGTYEQYF. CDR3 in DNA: TGTGCCTGGAGCATGGGCAGAACAGGTACCTACGAGCAGTACTTC.

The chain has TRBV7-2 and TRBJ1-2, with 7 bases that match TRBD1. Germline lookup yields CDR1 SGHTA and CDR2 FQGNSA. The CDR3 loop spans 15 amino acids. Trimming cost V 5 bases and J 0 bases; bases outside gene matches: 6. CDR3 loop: CASSATGLPNYGYTF. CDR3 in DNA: TGTGCCAGCAGCGCGACAGGGCTGCCTAACTATGGCTACACCTTC.

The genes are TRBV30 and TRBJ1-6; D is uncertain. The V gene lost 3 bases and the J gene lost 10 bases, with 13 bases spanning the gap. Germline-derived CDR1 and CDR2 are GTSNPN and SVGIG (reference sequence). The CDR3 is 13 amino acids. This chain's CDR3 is CAWSEDVRSPLHF. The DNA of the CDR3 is TGTGCCTGGAGCGAAGATGTGCGATCACCCCTCCACTTT.

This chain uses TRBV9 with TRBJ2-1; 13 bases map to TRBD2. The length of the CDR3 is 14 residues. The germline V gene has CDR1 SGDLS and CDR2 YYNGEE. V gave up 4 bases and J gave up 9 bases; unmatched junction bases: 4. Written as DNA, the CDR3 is TGTGCCAGCAGCACTACTAGCGGGGGGGGTGAGCAGTTCTTC. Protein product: CASSTTSGGGEQFF.

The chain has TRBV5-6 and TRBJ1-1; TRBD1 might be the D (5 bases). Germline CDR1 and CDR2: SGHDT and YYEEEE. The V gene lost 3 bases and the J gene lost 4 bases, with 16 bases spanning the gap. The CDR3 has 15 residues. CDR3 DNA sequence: TGTGCCAGCAGCTCGGGGGGGGTGCCGGGCACTGAAGCTTTCTTT. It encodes CASSSGGVPGTEAFF.

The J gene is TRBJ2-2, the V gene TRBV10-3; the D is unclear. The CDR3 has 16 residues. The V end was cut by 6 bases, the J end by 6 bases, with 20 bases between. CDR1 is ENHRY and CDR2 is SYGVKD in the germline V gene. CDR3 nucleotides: TGTGCCATCAGCGCTCCGGTCTCAAGGCGGTCCGGGGAGCTGTTTTTT. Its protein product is CAISAPVSRRSGELFF.

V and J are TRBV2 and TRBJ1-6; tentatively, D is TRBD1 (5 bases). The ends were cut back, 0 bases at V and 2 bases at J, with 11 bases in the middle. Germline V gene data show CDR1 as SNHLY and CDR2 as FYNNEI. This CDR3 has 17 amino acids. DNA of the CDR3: TGTGCCAGCAGTGAAGCGGAGCAGGGCACCTATAATTCACCCCTCCACTTT. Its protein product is CASSEAEQGTYNSPLHF.

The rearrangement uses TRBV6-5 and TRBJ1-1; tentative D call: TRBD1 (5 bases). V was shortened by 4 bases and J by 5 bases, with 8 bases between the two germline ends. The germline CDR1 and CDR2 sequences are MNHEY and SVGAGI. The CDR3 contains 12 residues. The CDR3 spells CASSSGGTEAFF. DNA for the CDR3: TGTGCCAGCAGTTCGGGGGGGACTGAAGCTTTCTTT.

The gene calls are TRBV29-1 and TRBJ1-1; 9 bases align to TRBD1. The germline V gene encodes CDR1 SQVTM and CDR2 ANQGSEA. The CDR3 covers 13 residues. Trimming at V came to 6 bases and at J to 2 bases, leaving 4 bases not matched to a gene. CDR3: CSVNRGQNTEAFF. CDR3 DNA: TGCAGCGTCAACAGGGGGCAAAACACTGAAGCTTTCTTT.

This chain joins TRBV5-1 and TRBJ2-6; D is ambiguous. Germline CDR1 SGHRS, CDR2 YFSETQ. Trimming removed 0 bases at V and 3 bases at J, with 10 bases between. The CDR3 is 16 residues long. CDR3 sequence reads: CASSLELPFGANVLTF. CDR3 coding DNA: TGCGCCAGCAGCTTGGAACTCCCCTTTGGGGCCAACGTCCTGACTTTC.

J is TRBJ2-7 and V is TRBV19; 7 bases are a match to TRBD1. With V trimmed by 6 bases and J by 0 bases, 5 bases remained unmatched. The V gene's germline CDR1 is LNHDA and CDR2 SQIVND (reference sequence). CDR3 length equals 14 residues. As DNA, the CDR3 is TGTGCCAGTAGAACAGGGGCCAGCTCCTACGAGCAGTACTTC. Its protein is CASRTGASSYEQYF.

The CDR3 DNA is TGTGCCAGTAGTCCTCGGACAGGGCGCAGCACTGAAGCTTTCTTT. This gives the protein CASSPRTGRSTEAFF. V and J are TRBV19 and TRBJ1-1; 8 bases are shared with TRBD1. With 5 bases clipped from V and 4 bases from J, the junction kept 9 bases outside the gene matches. This CDR3 region has 15 residues. Germline V gene sequence: CDR1 LNHDA, CDR2 SQIVND (reference sequence).

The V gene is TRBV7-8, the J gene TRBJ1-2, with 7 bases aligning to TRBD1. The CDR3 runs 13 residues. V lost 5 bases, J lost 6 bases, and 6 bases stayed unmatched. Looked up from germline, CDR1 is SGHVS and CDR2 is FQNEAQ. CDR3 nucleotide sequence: TGTGCCAGCAGCCAGAGGAGGGGGCATGGCTACACCTTC. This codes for CASSQRRGHGYTF.

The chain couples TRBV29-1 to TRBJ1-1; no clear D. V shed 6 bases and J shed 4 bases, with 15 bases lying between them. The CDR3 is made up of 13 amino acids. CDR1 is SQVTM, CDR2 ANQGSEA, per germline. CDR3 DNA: TGCAGCGTCGACCTCGGCGAGGGCACTGAAGCTTTCTTT. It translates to CSVDLGEGTEAFF.

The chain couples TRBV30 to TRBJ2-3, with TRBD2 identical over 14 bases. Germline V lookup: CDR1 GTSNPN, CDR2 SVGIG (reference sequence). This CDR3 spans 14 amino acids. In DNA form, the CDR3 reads TGTGCTTCAAGACTAGCGGGAGGGAGAGATACGCAGTATTTT. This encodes CASRLAGGRDTQYF.

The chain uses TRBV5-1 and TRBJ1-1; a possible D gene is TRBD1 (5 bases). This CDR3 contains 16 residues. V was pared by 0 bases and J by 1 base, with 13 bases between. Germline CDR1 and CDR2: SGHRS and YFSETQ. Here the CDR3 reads CASSLAGRGRNTEAFF. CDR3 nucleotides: TGCGCCAGCAGCTTGGCAGGTCGGGGGAGGAACACTGAAGCTTTCTTT.

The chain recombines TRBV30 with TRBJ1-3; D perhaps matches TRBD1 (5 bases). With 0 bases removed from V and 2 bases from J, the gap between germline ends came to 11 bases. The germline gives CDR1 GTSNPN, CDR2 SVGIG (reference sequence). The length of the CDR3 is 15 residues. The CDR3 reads CAWSVMEGTGNTIYF. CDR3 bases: TGTGCCTGGAGTGTAATGGAGGGGACTGGAAACACCATATATTTT.

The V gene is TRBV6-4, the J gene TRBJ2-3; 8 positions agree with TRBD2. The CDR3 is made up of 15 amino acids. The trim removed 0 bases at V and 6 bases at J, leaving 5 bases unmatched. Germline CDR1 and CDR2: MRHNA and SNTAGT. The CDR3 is CASSDSSGGGDTQYF. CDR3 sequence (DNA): TGTGCCAGCAGTGACTCGAGCGGGGGCGGGGATACGCAGTATTTT.

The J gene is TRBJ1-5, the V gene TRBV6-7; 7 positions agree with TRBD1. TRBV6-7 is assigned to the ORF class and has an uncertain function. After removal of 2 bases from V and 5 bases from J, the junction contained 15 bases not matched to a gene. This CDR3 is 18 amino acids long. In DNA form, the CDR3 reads TGTGCCAGCAGTTACCCACTTCGACAGGGCTGTTACGATCAGCCCCAGCATTTT. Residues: CASSYPLRQGCYDQPQHF.

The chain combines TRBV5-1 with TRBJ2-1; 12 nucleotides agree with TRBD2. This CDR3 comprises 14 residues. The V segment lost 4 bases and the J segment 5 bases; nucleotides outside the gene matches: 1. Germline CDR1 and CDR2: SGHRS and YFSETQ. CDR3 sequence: CASSRTSGNNEQFF. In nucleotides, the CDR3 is TGCGCCAGCAGCCGGACTAGCGGGAACAATGAGCAGTTCTTC. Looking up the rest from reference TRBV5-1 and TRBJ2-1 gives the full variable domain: KAGVTQTPRYLIKTRGQQVTLSCSPISGHRSVSWYQQTPGQGLQFLFEYFSETQRNKGNFPGRFSGRQFSNSRSEMNVSTLELGDSALYLCASSRTSGNNEQFFGPGTRLTVL.